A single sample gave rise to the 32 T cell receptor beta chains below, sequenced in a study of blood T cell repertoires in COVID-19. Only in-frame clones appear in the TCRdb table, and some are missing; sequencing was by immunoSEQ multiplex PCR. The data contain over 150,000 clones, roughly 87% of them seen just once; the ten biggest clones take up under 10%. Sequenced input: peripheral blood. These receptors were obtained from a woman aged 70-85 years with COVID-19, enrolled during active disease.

CDR3 nucleotide sequence: TGTGCCAGCAGCTTGGCCTACGGACAGAGAGTAGCAGATACGCAGTATTTT. Encoded protein: CASSLAYGQRVADTQYF. The V call is TRBV5-8, the J call TRBJ2-3; tentative D call: TRBD1 (6 bases). Germline CDR1 reads SGHTS; CDR2 reads YDEGEE. V lost 0 bases and J 4 bases, leaving 18 bases between the germline ends. This CDR3 has 17 residues. Full variable domain (missing parts from reference TRBV5-8 and TRBJ2-3): EAGVTQSPTHLIKTRGQQATLRCSPISGHTSVYWYQQALGLGLQFLLWYDEGEERNRGNFPPRFSGRQFPNYSSELNVNALELEDSALYLCASSLAYGQRVADTQYFGPGTRLTVL.

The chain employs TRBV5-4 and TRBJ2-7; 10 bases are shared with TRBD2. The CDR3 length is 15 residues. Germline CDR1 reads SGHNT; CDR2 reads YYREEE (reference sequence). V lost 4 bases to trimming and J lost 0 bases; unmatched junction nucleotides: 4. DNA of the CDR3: TGTGCCAGCAGCCTCCGGACTAGCGGCTCCTACGAGCAGTACTTC. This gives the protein CASSLRTSGSYEQYF.

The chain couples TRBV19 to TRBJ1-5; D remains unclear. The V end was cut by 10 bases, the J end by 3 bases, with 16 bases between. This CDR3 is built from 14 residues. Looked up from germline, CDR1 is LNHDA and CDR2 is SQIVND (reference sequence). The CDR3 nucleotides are TGTGCCACCGCCCCACGACATATCAATCAGCCCCAGCATTTT. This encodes CATAPRHINQPQHF.

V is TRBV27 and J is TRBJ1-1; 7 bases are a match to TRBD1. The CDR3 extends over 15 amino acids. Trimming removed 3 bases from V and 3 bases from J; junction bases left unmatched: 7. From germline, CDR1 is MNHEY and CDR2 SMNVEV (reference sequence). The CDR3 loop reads CASSFRRGVHTEAFF. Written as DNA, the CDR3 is TGTGCCAGCAGTTTTCGCAGGGGGGTTCACACTGAAGCTTTCTTT.

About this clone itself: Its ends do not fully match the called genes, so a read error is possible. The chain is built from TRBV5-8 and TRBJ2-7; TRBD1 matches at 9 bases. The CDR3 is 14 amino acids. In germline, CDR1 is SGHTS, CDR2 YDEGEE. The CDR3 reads CASTLGQGNYEQYF. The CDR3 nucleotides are TGTGCCAGCACCTTGGGACAGGGAAACTACGAGCAGTACTTC. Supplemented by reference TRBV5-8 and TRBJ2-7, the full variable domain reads EAGVTQSPTHLIKTRGQQATLRCSPISGHTSVYWYQQALGLGLQFLLWYDEGEERNRGNFPPRFSGRQFPNYSSELNVNALELEDSALYLCASTLGQGNYEQYFGPGTRLTVT.

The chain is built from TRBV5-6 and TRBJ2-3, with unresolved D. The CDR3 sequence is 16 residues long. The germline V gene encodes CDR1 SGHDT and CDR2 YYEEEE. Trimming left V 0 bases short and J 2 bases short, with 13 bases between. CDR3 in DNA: TGTGCCAGCAGCTTGGGACTCCTTACTAACACAGATACGCAGTATTTT. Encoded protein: CASSLGLLTNTDTQYF.

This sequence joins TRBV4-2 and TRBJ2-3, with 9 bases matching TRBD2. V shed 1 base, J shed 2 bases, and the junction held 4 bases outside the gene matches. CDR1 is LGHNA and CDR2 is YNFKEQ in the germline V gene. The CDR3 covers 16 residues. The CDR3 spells CASSQVPSGNTDTQYF. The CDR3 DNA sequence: TGTGCCAGCAGCCAAGTTCCTAGCGGGAACACAGATACGCAGTATTTT.

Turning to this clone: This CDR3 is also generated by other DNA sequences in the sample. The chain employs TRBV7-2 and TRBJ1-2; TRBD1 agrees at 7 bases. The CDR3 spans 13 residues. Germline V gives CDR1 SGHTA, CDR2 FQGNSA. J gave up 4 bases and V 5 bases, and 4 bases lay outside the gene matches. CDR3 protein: CASSRGQLYGYTF. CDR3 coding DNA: TGTGCCAGCAGCCGGGGACAGCTCTATGGCTACACCTTC. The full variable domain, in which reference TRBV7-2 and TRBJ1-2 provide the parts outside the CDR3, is GAGVSQSPSNKVTEKGKDVELRCDPISGHTALYWYRQSLGQGLEFLIYFQGNSAPDKSGLPSDRFSAERTGGSVSTLTIQRTQQEDSAVYLCASSRGQLYGYTFGSGTRLTVV.

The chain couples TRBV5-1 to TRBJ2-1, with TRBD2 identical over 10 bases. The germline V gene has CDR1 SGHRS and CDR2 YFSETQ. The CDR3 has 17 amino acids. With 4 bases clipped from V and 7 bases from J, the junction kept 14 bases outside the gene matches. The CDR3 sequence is CASSTDPAGGPGNEQFF. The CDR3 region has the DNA TGCGCCAGCAGCACGGACCCAGCGGGAGGGCCTGGAAATGAGCAGTTCTTC.

The CDR3 spells CASSSSLVGGRAFF. CDR3 DNA sequence: TGTGCCAGCAGTTCCTCCCTTGTAGGGGGCCGAGCTTTCTTT. The chain recombines TRBV27 with TRBJ1-1; 7 positions match TRBD1. Germline-derived CDR1 and CDR2 are MNHEY and SMNVEV (reference sequence). The CDR3 is 14 amino acids. V was clipped by 4 bases and J by 10 bases; unmatched bases: 12.

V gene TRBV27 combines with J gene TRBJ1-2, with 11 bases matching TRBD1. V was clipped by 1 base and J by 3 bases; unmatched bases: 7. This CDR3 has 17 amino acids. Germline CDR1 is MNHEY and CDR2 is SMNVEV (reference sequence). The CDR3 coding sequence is TGTGCCAGCAGTTTATTCAGGGGGACAGGGGGACACTATGGCTACACCTTC. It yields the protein CASSLFRGTGGHYGYTF.

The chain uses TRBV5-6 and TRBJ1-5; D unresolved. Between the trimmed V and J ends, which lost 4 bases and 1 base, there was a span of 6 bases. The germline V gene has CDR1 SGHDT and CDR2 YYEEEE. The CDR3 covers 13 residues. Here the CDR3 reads CASSGPSNQPQHF. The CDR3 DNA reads TGTGCCAGCAGCGGGCCCAGCAATCAGCCCCAGCATTTT.

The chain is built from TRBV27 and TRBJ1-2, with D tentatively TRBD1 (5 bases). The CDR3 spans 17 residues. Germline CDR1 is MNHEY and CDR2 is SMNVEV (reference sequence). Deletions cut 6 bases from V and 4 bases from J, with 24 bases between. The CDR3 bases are TGTGCCAGCAGGGGGTTCGCTGTGGGGGGAGTGTTCTATGGCTACACCTTC. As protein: CASRGFAVGGVFYGYTF.

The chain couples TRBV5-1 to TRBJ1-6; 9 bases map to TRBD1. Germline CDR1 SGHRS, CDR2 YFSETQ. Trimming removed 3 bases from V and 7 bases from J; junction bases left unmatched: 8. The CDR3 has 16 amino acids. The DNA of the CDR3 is TGCGCCAGCAGCTCTTCCGGGACAGGGAGAAATTCACCCCTCCACTTT. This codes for CASSSSGTGRNSPLHF.

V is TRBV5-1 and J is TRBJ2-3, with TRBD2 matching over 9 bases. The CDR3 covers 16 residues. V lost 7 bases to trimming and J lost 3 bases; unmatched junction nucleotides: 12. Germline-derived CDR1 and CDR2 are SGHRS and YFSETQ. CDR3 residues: CASGPHRAGGTDTQYF. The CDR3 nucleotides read TGCGCCAGCGGGCCCCACAGAGCGGGAGGTACAGATACGCAGTATTTT. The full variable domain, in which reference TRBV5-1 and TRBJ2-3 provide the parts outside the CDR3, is KAGVTQTPRYLIKTRGQQVTLSCSPISGHRSVSWYQQTPGQGLQFLFEYFSETQRNKGNFPGRFSGRQFSNSRSEMNVSTLELGDSALYLCASGPHRAGGTDTQYFGPGTRLTVL.

The CDR3 spells CASSQEVAGGRTDTQYF. The CDR3, as DNA: TGCGCCAGCAGCCAAGAAGTAGCGGGAGGTCGAACAGATACGCAGTATTTT. The chain has TRBV4-1 and TRBJ2-3; 10 bases agree with TRBD2. Germline lookup yields CDR1 MGHRA and CDR2 YSYEKL. This CDR3 region has 17 residues. V was pared by 0 bases and J by 3 bases, with 6 bases of the junction left unmatched.

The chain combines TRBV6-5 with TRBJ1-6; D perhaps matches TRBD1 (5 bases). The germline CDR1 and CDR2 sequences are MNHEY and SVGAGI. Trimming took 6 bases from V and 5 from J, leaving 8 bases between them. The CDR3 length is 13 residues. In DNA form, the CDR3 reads TGTGCCAGCAGCTGGGGGGATAATTCACCCCTCCACTTT. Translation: CASSWGDNSPLHF.

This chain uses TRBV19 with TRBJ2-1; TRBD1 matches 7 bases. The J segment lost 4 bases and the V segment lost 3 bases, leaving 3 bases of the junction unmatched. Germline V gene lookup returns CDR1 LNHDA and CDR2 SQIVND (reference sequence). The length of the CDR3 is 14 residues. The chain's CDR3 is CASSMDRLYNEQFF. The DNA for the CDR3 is TGTGCCAGTAGTATGGACAGGCTATACAATGAGCAGTTCTTC.

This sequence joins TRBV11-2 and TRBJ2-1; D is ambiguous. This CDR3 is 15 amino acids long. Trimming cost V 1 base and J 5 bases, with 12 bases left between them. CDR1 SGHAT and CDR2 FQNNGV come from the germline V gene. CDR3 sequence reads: CASSLAGGNNNEQFF. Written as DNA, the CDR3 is TGTGCCAGCAGCTTAGCTGGCGGCAATAACAATGAGCAGTTCTTC. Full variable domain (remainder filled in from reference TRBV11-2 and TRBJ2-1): EAGVAQSPRYKIIEKRQSVAFWCNPISGHATLYWYQQILGQGPKLLIQFQNNGVVDDSQLPKDRFSAERLKGVDSTLKIQPAKLEDSAVYLCASSLAGGNNNEQFFGPGTRLTVL.

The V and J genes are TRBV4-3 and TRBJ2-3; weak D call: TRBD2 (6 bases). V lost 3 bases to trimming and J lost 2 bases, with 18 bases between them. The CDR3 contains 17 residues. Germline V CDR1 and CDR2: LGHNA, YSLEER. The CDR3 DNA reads TGCGCCAGCAGCCATGCCCGGGGAGCGGGCTTCACAGATACGCAGTATTTT. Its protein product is CASSHARGAGFTDTQYF.

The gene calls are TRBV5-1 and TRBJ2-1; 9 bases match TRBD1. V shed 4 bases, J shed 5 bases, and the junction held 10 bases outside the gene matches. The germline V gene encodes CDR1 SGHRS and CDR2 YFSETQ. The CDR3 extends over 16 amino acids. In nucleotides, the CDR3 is TGCGCCAGCAGCCCGCCGGGGACAGGGCTTAACAATGAGCAGTTCTTC. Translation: CASSPPGTGLNNEQFF.

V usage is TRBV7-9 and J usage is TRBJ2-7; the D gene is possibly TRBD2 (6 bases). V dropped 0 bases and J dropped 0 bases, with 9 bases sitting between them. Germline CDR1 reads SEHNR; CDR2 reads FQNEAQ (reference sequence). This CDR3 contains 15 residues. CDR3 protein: CASSLAGGPSYEQYF. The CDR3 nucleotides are TGTGCCAGCAGCTTAGCGGGAGGCCCCTCCTACGAGCAGTACTTC.

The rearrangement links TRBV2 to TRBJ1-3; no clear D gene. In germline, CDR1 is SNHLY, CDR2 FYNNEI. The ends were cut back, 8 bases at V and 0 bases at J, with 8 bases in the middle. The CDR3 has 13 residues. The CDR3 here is CASGPLSGNTIYF. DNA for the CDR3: TGTGCCAGCGGGCCACTCTCTGGAAACACCATATATTTT.

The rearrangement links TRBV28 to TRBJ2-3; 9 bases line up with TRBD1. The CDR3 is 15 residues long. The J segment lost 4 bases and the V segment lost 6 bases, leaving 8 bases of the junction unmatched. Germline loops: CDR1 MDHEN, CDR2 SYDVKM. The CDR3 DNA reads TGTGCCAGCAGCTCCCCGGGACAGGGTTCAGATACGCAGTATTTT. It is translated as CASSSPGQGSDTQYF.

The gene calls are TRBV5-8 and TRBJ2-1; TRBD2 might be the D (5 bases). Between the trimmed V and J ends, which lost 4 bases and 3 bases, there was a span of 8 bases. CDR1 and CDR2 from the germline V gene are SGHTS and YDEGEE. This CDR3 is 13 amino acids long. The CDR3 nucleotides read TGTGCCAGCAGCCAGGACTTCTACAATGAGCAGTTCTTC. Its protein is CASSQDFYNEQFF.

The CDR3: CAISDPGQGSTDTQYF. The DNA of the CDR3 is TGTGCCATCAGTGACCCGGGACAGGGTTCCACAGATACGCAGTATTTT. The V and J genes are TRBV10-3 and TRBJ2-3, with 9 bases that match TRBD1. This CDR3 spans 16 amino acids. V was clipped by 3 bases and J by 2 bases; unmatched bases: 6. Looked up from germline, CDR1 is ENHRY and CDR2 is SYGVKD.

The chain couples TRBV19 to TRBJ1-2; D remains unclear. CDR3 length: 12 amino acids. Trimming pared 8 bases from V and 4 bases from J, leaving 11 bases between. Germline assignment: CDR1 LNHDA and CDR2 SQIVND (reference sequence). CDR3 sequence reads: CASRGAAYGYTF. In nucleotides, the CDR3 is TGTGCCAGTCGGGGAGCGGCCTATGGCTACACCTTC.

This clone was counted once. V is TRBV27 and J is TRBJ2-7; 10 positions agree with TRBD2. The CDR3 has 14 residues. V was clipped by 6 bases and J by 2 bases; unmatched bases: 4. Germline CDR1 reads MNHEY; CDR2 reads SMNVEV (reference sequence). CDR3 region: CASRLAGGPYEQYF. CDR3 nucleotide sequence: TGTGCCAGCAGGTTAGCGGGAGGCCCCTACGAGCAGTACTTC.

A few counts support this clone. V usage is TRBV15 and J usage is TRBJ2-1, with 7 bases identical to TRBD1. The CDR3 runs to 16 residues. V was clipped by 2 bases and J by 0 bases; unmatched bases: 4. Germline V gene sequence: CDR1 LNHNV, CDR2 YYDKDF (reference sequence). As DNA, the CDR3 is TGTGCCACCAGCAGATACAGGGGAAGCTCCTACAATGAGCAGTTCTTC. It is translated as CATSRYRGSSYNEQFF.

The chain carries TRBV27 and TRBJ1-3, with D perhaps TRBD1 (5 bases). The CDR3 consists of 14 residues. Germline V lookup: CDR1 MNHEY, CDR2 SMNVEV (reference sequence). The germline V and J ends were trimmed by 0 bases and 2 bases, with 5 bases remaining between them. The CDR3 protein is CASSLSGAGNTIYF. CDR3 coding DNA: TGTGCCAGCAGTTTATCAGGGGCTGGAAACACCATATATTTT.

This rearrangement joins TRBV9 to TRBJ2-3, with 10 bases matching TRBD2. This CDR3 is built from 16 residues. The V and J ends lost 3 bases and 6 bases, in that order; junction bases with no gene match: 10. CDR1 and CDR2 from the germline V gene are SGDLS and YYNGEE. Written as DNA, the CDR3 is TGTGCCAGCAGCGGACTAGCGGGCTCCTCGGGGGATACGCAGTATTTT. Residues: CASSGLAGSSGDTQYF.

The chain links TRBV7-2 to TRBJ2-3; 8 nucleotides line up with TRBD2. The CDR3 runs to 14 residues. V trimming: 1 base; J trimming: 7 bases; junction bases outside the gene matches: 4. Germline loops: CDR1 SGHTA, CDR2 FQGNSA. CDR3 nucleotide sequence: TGTGCCAGCAGCTTAGTGGGCGGGAGGAATACGCAGTATTTT. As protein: CASSLVGGRNTQYF.